Below, one T cell receptor (beta chain) is given with its context. What it binds is unknown. Sequencing used immunoSEQ multiplex PCR; TCRdb keeps in-frame clones, though not all of them. Of some 500,000 clones detected, approximately 94% appear once; the ten largest clones hold 0.05% to 0.08%. Trimming at V came to 6 bases and at J to 5 bases, leaving 5 bases not matched to a gene. The germline CDR1 and CDR2 sequences are MNHEY and SVGAGI. CDR3 size: 14 residues. This specimen belongs to a study of shared clonotypes between healthy human individuals. Notes on the study in general: Sorted-subset sequencing, rarefaction showed, was incomplete despite large depth. About 5% of naive CD4 clonotypes were shared across four donors.

This chain connects TRBV6-5 to TRBJ2-5; 11 bases fit TRBD2. The source of this sequence is a woman aged 25 to 45 in good health. What was sequenced was naive CD4+ T cells sorted from blood. As for subset: CD45RA+ positively selected. In DNA form, the CDR3 reads TGTGCCAGCAGCCGTAGCGGGAGGGGTGAGACCCAGTACTTC. It encodes CASSRSGRGETQYF.